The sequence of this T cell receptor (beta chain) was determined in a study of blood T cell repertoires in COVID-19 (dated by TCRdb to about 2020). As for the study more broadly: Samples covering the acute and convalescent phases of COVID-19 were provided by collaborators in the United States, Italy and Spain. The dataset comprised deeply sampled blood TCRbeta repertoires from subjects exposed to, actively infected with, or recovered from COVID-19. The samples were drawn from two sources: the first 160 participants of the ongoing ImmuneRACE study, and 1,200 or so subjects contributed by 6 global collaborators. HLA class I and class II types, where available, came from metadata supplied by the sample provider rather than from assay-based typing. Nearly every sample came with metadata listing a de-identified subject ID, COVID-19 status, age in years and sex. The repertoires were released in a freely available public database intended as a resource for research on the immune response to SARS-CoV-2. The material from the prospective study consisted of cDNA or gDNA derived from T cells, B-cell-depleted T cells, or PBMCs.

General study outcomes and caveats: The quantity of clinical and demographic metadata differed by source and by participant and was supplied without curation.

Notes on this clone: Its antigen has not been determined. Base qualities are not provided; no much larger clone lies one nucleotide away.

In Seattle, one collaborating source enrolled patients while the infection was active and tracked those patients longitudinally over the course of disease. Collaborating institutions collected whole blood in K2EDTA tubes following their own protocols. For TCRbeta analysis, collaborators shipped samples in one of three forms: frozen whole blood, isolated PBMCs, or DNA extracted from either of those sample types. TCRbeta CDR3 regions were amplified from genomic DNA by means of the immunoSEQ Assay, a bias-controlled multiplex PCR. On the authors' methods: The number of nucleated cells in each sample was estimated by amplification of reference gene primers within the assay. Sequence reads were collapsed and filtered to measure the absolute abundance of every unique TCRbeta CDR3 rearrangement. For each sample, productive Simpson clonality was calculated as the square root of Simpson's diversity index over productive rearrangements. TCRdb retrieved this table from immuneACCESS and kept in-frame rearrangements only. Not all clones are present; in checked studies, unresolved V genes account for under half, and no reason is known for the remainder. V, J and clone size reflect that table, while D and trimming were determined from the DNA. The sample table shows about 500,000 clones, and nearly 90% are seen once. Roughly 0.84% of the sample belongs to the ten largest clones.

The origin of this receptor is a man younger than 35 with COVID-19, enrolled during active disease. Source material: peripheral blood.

The nucleotide sequence is TGCGCCAGCAGTGATGGCGGAACGGGGACAGATACGCAGTATTTT. It is translated as CASSDGGTGTDTQYF. This receptor chain uses TRBV10-1 and TRBJ2-3; matching of 5 bases hints at TRBD2 as the D gene. The germline V gene encodes CDR1 WNHNN and CDR2 SYGVQD (reference sequence). The CDR3 runs 15 amino acids, cysteine and phenylalanine included. Just the 45-base CDR3 DNA is kept, in frame starting at base 1. At the junction V is shortened by 3 bases and J by 3 bases, with 13 bases in between.